This entry lists 22 T cell receptor beta chains sequenced from one sample in a study of cytomegalovirus exposure and HLA in healthy donors. PCR amplification relied on 60 Vbeta primers (plus 13 Jbeta primers). Libraries were prepared by immunoSEQ multiplex PCR; TCRdb keeps only in-frame clonotypes and omits some of them. This sample has 60,000 to 75,000 clones; approximately 71% occur once, and the top ten carry 5.4%. The sequencing input was PBMCs. All receptors come from a man aged 50 to 59 in good health and CMV-seronegative.

V usage is TRBV19 and J usage is TRBJ2-1; tentative D call: TRBD1 (5 bases). Germline assignment: CDR1 LNHDA and CDR2 SQIVND (reference sequence). The CDR3 length is 14 residues. V lost 6 bases to trimming and J lost 5 bases, with 14 bases between them. This CDR3 is CASSRRVLDNEQFF. The CDR3 DNA follows: TGTGCCAGTAGCCGCAGGGTTTTAGACAATGAGCAGTTCTTC.

The gene calls are TRBV9 and TRBJ1-4; 8 nucleotides match TRBD1. Germline values: CDR1 SGDLS, CDR2 YYNGEE. This CDR3 has 14 amino acids. Germline trimming cut 4 bases from V and 10 bases from J; bases unmatched to any gene: 9. The CDR3 DNA follows: TGTGCCAGCAGCCTCACAGGGGGAGGGGGAAAACTGTTTTTT. It is translated as CASSLTGGGGKLFF.

This chain uses TRBV5-4 with TRBJ2-1; 8 bases line up with TRBD1. V lost 3 bases, J lost 1 base, and 3 bases stayed unmatched. The germline V gene has CDR1 SGHNT and CDR2 YYREEE (reference sequence). This CDR3 contains 15 residues. CDR3 protein: CASSWDRRSYNEQFF. The CDR3 DNA is TGTGCCAGCAGCTGGGACAGGAGATCCTACAATGAGCAGTTCTTC. Variable domain in full (rest from reference TRBV5-4 and TRBJ2-1): ETGVTQSPTHLIKTRGQQVTLRCSSQSGHNTVSWYQQALGQGPQFIFQYYREEENGRGNFPPRFSGLQFPNYSSELNVNALELDDSALYLCASSWDRRSYNEQFFGPGTRLTVL.

The CDR3 sequence is CASPSAGNGYTF. The DNA for the CDR3 is TGTGCCAGCCCCAGTGCGGGCAATGGCTACACCTTC. The chain has TRBV2 and TRBJ1-2; D not resolved. Germline loops: CDR1 SNHLY, CDR2 FYNNEI. Trimming left V 8 bases short and J 6 bases short, with 13 bases between. The CDR3 has 12 residues.

This chain uses TRBV6-5 with TRBJ2-2; 12 nucleotides agree with TRBD2. This CDR3 has 14 amino acids. V trimming: 5 bases; J trimming: 7 bases; junction bases outside the gene matches: 2. Per the germline V gene, CDR1 is MNHEY and CDR2 is SVGAGI. CDR3 in amino acids: CASSLAGGVGELFF. CDR3 sequence (DNA): TGTGCCAGCAGTCTAGCGGGGGGGGTCGGGGAGCTGTTTTTT.

The chain joins TRBV5-6 to TRBJ1-2; 8 positions agree with TRBD1. Trimming at V came to 4 bases and at J to 4 bases, leaving 9 bases not matched to a gene. This CDR3 region has 15 residues. CDR1 SGHDT and CDR2 YYEEEE come from the germline V gene. CDR3 in DNA: TGTGCCAGCAGCGTTCCGGGACAGGCCCCCTATGGCTACACCTTC. Its protein is CASSVPGQAPYGYTF. Supplemented by reference TRBV5-6 and TRBJ1-2, the full variable domain reads DAGVTQSPTHLIKTRGQQVTLRCSPKSGHDTVSWYQQALGQGPQFIFQYYEEEERQRGNFPDRFSGHQFPNYSSELNVNALLLGDSALYLCASSVPGQAPYGYTFGSGTRLTVV.

This clone was counted only a few times. This chain joins TRBV2 and TRBJ1-3, with D tentatively TRBD1 (6 bases). CDR1 is SNHLY and CDR2 is FYNNEI in the germline V gene. The CDR3 covers 15 residues. The V gene lost 6 bases and the J gene lost 0 bases, with 12 bases spanning the gap. CDR3 DNA: TGTGCCAGCAGGGACAGTTTCTTCTCTGGAAACACCATATATTTT. It is translated as CASRDSFFSGNTIYF.

In its sample, this clone was seen once. The gene calls are TRBV20-1 and TRBJ2-3; the D is unclear. From germline, CDR1 is DFQATT and CDR2 SNEGSKA (reference sequence). CDR3 length equals 11 residues. The V end was cut by 5 bases, the J end by 2 bases, with 5 bases between. This CDR3 is CSASVTDTQYF. The CDR3 DNA reads as TGCAGTGCTTCAGTCACAGATACGCAGTATTTT.

This clone has a single count. Other nucleotide sequences in the sample specify the same CDR3. This rearrangement joins TRBV2 to TRBJ2-7, with D possibly matching TRBD1 (7 bases). The CDR3 extends over 12 amino acids. The V gene lost 6 bases and the J gene lost 4 bases, with 10 bases spanning the gap. Germline V CDR1 and CDR2: SNHLY, FYNNEI. CDR3: CASREGAYEQYF. CDR3 in DNA: TGTGCCAGCAGGGAGGGGGCTTACGAGCAGTACTTC.

The chain employs TRBV9 and TRBJ2-7; 9 bases are a match to TRBD1. The CDR3 is 12 amino acids. V lost 4 bases to trimming and J lost 8 bases; unmatched junction nucleotides: 4. Germline V CDR1 and CDR2: SGDLS, YYNGEE. CDR3 DNA sequence: TGTGCCAGCAGCCTTGACAGGGGGAAGCAGTACTTC. Translating gives CASSLDRGKQYF.

Only a few counts were recorded for this clone. The rearrangement links TRBV10-3 to TRBJ1-2; TRBD1 agrees at 8 bases. The germline V gene has CDR1 ENHRY and CDR2 SYGVKD. This CDR3 is built from 13 residues. V lost 4 bases to trimming and J lost 5 bases; unmatched junction nucleotides: 3. The CDR3 spells CAISGTGTYGYTF. CDR3 DNA sequence: TGTGCCATCAGTGGGACAGGGACGTATGGCTACACCTTC.

The chain uses TRBV6-5 and TRBJ1-6; the D is unclear. The germline V gene encodes CDR1 MNHEY and CDR2 SVGAGI. The CDR3 is made up of 12 amino acids. V lost 7 bases and J 9 bases, leaving 10 bases between the germline ends. The CDR3 DNA sequence: TGTGCCAGCACGTCGAGGAGTTCACCCCTCCACTTT. This gives the protein CASTSRSSPLHF.

This chain joins TRBV30 and TRBJ1-6; tentative D call: TRBD1 (6 bases). This CDR3 spans 14 amino acids. Germline lookup yields CDR1 GTSNPN and CDR2 SVGIG (reference sequence). V was pared by 5 bases and J by 7 bases, with 15 bases between. CDR3 nucleotide sequence: TGTGCCTGGGTCAGGGGTGCCCTCAATTCACCCCTCCACTTT. Its translation is CAWVRGALNSPLHF.

The chain combines TRBV28 with TRBJ2-1, with TRBD2 matching over 7 bases. There are 13 residues in the CDR3. V was clipped by 5 bases and J by 4 bases; unmatched bases: 2. Per the germline V gene, CDR1 is MDHEN and CDR2 is SYDVKM. The CDR3 DNA sequence: TGTGCCAGCAGTGGACTAGGGTACAATGAGCAGTTCTTC. The encoded protein is CASSGLGYNEQFF. The complete variable domain, with remaining parts taken from reference TRBV28 and TRBJ2-1, reads DVKVTQSSRYLVKRTGEKVFLECVQDMDHENMFWYRQDPGLGLRLIYFSYDVKMKEKGDIPEGYSVSREKKERFSLILESASTNQTSMYLCASSGLGYNEQFFGPGTRLTVL.

The DNA for the CDR3 is TGTGCCAGCAGTTACTCACCGGGGACAGCTATTGGCTACACCTTC. Protein sequence: CASSYSPGTAIGYTF. The chain is built from TRBV6-5 and TRBJ1-2; 7 bases agree with TRBD1. Per germline, CDR1 MNHEY and CDR2 SVGAGI. V lost 0 bases, J lost 7 bases, and 8 bases stayed unmatched. The CDR3 runs 15 residues.

The rearrangement joins TRBV11-2 to TRBJ2-1; 9 bases line up with TRBD1. The CDR3 length is 15 residues. Per the germline V gene, CDR1 is SGHAT and CDR2 is FQNNGV. V was pared by 5 bases and J by 3 bases, with 5 bases of the junction left unmatched. The DNA for the CDR3 is TGTGCCAGCAGCAACGGACAGGGGAACTACAATGAGCAGTTCTTC. This sequence encodes CASSNGQGNYNEQFF.

This clone was observed a single time. The chain recombines TRBV30 with TRBJ1-3; tentative D call: TRBD1 (5 bases). Trimming cost V 4 bases and J 0 bases, with 13 bases left between them. This CDR3 contains 15 residues. CDR1 and CDR2 from the germline V gene are GTSNPN and SVGIG (reference sequence). The CDR3 loop is CAWTVDSSSGNTIYF. Written as DNA, the CDR3 is TGTGCCTGGACCGTCGACAGCAGCTCTGGAAACACCATATATTTT.

The CDR3 DNA is TGTGCCAGCCGGCTAGCGGGGGGGCGGTACGAGCAGTACTTC. It specifies CASRLAGGRYEQYF. V gene TRBV6-5 combines with J gene TRBJ2-7; 12 nucleotides agree with TRBD2. The CDR3 runs to 14 residues. In germline, CDR1 is MNHEY, CDR2 SVGAGI. V lost 8 bases and J lost 4; bases outside the gene matches: 6.

The V call is TRBV5-5, the J call TRBJ1-1; 7 nucleotides line up with TRBD1. The CDR3 spans 15 residues. CDR1 SGHKS and CDR2 YYEKEE come from the germline V gene (reference sequence). The V segment lost 4 bases and the J segment 1 base; nucleotides outside the gene matches: 7. The CDR3 DNA reads as TGTGCCAGCAGCGCCTACAGGGGTGGGAACACTGAAGCTTTCTTT. This gives the protein CASSAYRGGNTEAFF. The variable domain in full, with the rest retrieved from reference TRBV5-5 and TRBJ1-1, is DAGVTQSPTHLIKTRGQQVTLRCSPISGHKSVSWYQQVLGQGPQFIFQYYEKEERGRGNFPDRFSARQFPNYSSELNVNALLLGDSALYLCASSAYRGGNTEAFFGQGTRLTVV.

This chain uses TRBV2 with TRBJ1-5; unclear D gene. The V and J ends lost 3 bases and 2 bases respectively, with 5 bases between them. CDR3 length: 13 amino acids. Germline V gene sequence: CDR1 SNHLY, CDR2 FYNNEI. The CDR3, as DNA: TGTGCCAGCAGTGACACGGGCAATCAGCCCCAGCATTTT. This sequence encodes CASSDTGNQPQHF.

V is TRBV19 and J is TRBJ1-2, with D tentatively TRBD1 (5 bases). The CDR3 length is 11 residues. V shed 3 bases and J shed 12 bases, with 11 bases lying between them. The germline V gene encodes CDR1 LNHDA and CDR2 SQIVND (reference sequence). The CDR3 protein is CASSMGGANTF. The CDR3, as DNA: TGTGCCAGTAGTATGGGCGGGGCTAACACCTTC.

CDR3 residues: CAWRGNRVRGKAFF. CDR3 in DNA: TGTGCCTGGAGAGGAAACAGGGTGAGGGGCAAAGCTTTCTTT. The chain links TRBV30 to TRBJ1-1, with D perhaps TRBD1 (6 bases). Germline loops: CDR1 GTSNPN, CDR2 SVGIG (reference sequence). Deletions cut 3 bases from V and 9 bases from J, with 20 bases between. CDR3 length: 14 residues.